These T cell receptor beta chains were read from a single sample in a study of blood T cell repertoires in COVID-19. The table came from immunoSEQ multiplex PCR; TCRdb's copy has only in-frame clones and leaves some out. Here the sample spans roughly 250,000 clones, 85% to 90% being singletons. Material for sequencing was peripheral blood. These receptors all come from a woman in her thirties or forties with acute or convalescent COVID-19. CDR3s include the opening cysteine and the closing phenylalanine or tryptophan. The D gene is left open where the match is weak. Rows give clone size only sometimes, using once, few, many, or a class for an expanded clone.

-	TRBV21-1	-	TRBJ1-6	CASSRHPNSPLHF	TGTGCCAGCAGCCGACATCCGAATTCACCCCTCCACTTT
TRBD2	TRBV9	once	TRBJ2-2	CASSAQGGWTTGELFF	TGTGCCAGCAGCGCCCAGGGAGGGTGGACCACCGGGGAGCTGTTTTTT
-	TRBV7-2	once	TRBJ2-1	CASSRPRRGGIEQFF	TGTGCCAGCAGCAGGCCGCGGAGGGGCGGGATTGAGCAGTTCTTC
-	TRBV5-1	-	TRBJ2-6	CASSLAGMGPFSGANVLTF	TGCGCCAGCAGCTTGGCCGGAATGGGGCCGTTCTCTGGGGCCAACGTCCTGACTTTC
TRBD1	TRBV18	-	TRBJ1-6	CASSSSGQAYNSPLHF	TGTGCCAGCTCAAGCTCGGGACAGGCCTATAATTCACCCCTCCACTTT
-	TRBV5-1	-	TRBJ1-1	CASSLGVKEAFF	TGCGCCAGCAGCTTGGGAGTTAAAGAAGCTTTCTTT
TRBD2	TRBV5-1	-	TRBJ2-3	CASREAGAFTDTQYF	TGCGCCAGCAGGGAAGCGGGGGCCTTCACAGATACGCAGTATTTT
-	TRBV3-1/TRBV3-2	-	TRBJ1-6	CASSQDPLEHNSPLHF	TGTGCCAGCAGCCAAGACCCCCTGGAGCATAATTCACCCCTCCACTTT
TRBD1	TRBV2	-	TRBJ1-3	CASRTGGGGNTIYF	TGTGCCAGCAGGACAGGGGGAGGTGGAAACACCATATATTTT
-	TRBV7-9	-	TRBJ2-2	CASSPSQGNGGELFF	TGTGCCAGCAGCCCCAGCCAGGGGAATGGCGGGGAGCTGTTTTTT
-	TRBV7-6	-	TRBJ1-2	CASSPSSVRANYGYTF	TGTGCCAGCAGCCCATCGTCGGTACGTGCTAACTATGGCTACACCTTC
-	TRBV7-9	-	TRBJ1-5	CASSFGRLNQPQHF	TGTGCCAGCAGCTTCGGCAGGCTTAATCAGCCCCAGCATTTT
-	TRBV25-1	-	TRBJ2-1	CASTKGGAPYNEQFF	TGTGCCAGCACGAAGGGGGGGGCACCCTACAATGAGCAGTTCTTC
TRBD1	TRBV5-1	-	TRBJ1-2	CASSLGQGASGGYTF	TGCGCCAGCAGCTTGGGACAGGGAGCGTCGGGGGGCTACACCTTC